The 21 T cell receptor beta chains reported below all come from one sample, sequenced in a study of T cells in Graves' hyperthyroidism and ophthalmopathy. It was RNA transcripts that yielded the amplified TCR beta CDR3 regions. HTBI primers were used for first-round RT-PCR of the TCR CDR3. TCRdb used MiXCR to reprocess the multiplex PCR reads, holding one entry per CDR3 protein. The table has almost 500,000 distinct CDR3 sequences, around a fifth seen once. Sequenced sample: blood. The receptors shown here come from a woman in her seventies with Graves' ophthalmopathy.

The chain has TRBV20-1 and TRBJ2-1; D not resolved. The CDR3 extends over 16 amino acids. Germline values: CDR1 DFQATT, CDR2 SNEGSKA (reference sequence). Trimming pared 0 bases from V and 0 bases from J, leaving 12 bases between. DNA of the CDR3: TGCAGTGCTAGAGATCGAGGAATTAGCTCCTACAATGAGCAGTTCTTC. Its protein product is CSARDRGISSYNEQFF.

In its sample, this clonotype was seen a few times. The genes are TRBV19 and TRBJ2-1; D not resolved. Germline-derived CDR1 and CDR2 are LNHDA and SQIVND (reference sequence). The CDR3 consists of 13 residues. Deletions cut 4 bases from V and 4 bases from J, with 8 bases between. CDR3 coding DNA: TGTGCCAGTAGTAACGGACCTTACAATGAGCAGTTCTTC. It encodes CASSNGPYNEQFF.

This clonotype was recorded at least ten times. The rearrangement uses TRBV10-3 and TRBJ2-1; D tentatively fits TRBD1 or TRBD2 (6 bases each). V was cut by 3 bases and J by 4 bases, with 28 bases left in between. The CDR3 spans 20 residues. Germline loops: CDR1 ENHRY, CDR2 SYGVKD. DNA for the CDR3: TGTGCCATCAGTGACGGGACCGTCAGGGGCGCGAAGGCGGGGTACAATGAGCAGTTCTTC. It codes for CAISDGTVRGAKAGYNEQFF.

This clonotype appeared a few times. The V and J genes are TRBV19 and TRBJ2-1; D might be TRBD1 (6 bases). Per germline, CDR1 LNHDA and CDR2 SQIVND (reference sequence). Trimming removed 5 bases from V and 7 bases from J, with 18 bases in between. This CDR3 spans 15 amino acids. The CDR3 is CASSSQPDRWNEQFF. CDR3 coding DNA: TGTGCCAGTAGTTCCCAGCCCGACAGGTGGAATGAGCAGTTCTTC.

A few counts support this clonotype. The chain recombines TRBV19 with TRBJ2-1, with TRBD2 matching over 15 bases. The V gene end was trimmed by 6 bases and the J gene end by 6 bases; junction bases not matched to a gene: 12. Germline V CDR1 and CDR2: LNHDA, SQIVND (reference sequence). This CDR3 contains 18 residues. The CDR3 sequence is CASSTGLAGGRPLNEQFF. CDR3 coding DNA: TGTGCCAGTAGCACGGGACTAGCGGGAGGCCGACCTCTCAATGAGCAGTTCTTC.

This clonotype has just a few counts. The chain combines TRBV3-1 with TRBJ2-1; no clear D gene. The germline V gene encodes CDR1 LGHDT and CDR2 YNNKEL (reference sequence). V dropped 0 bases and J dropped 1 base, with 10 bases sitting between them. The CDR3 contains 16 residues. This CDR3 is CASSQDATISYNEQFF. The CDR3 nucleotides read TGTGCCAGCAGCCAAGATGCTACTATTTCCTACAATGAGCAGTTCTTC.

This clonotype has at least ten counts. Here the CDR3 DNA reads TGTGCCAGTAGGGCAAGGGGTGGTGTTCAAGAGACCCAGTACTTC. Encoded protein: CASRARGGVQETQYF. The genes are TRBV19 and TRBJ2-5, with D possibly TRBD1 on 5 matching bases. The CDR3 is 15 amino acids. CDR1 is LNHDA and CDR2 is SQIVND in the germline V gene (reference sequence). The germline V and J ends were trimmed by 6 bases and 2 bases, with 16 bases remaining between them.

This clonotype was observed a handful of times. In DNA, the CDR3 is TGCGCCAGCAGCGGGGGACTAGCGGGATCAGATACGCAGTATTTT. Translating gives CASSGGLAGSDTQYF. This chain uses TRBV5-1 with TRBJ2-3, with 13 positions matching TRBD2. CDR3 size: 15 residues. Trimming removed 4 bases from V and 4 bases from J; junction bases left unmatched: 3. Per germline, CDR1 SGHRS and CDR2 YFSETQ.

V gene TRBV29-1 combines with J gene TRBJ2-1, with TRBD2 matching 8 bases. The CDR3 has 15 amino acids. Losses at the gene ends were 6 bases for V and 6 bases for J; bases not matched to a gene: 13. CDR1 and CDR2 (germline): SQVTM, ANQGSEA. In DNA form, the CDR3 reads TGCAGCGTCATTAGTAGAACGGGAGGGTCCAATGAGCAGTTCTTC. It encodes CSVISRTGGSNEQFF.

This clonotype has just one count. A read error is possible here, since a much larger clone lies one base away. The chain recombines TRBV5-1 with TRBJ2-1; 8 bases fit TRBD1. The CDR3 covers 15 residues. Germline CDR1 and CDR2: SGHRS and YFSETQ. In DNA, the CDR3 is TGCACCAGCAGCCGATCCGGGACAGGATCCAATGAGCAGTTCTTC. Residues: CTSSRSGTGSNEQFF.

This sequence joins TRBV20-1 and TRBJ2-1; 13 positions agree with TRBD2. Germline V CDR1 and CDR2: DFQATT, SNEGSKA (reference sequence). The CDR3 spans 15 residues. V shed 5 bases and J 9 bases; nucleotides not matched to a gene: 10. The CDR3 sequence: CSAVGRTSGRSEQFF. As DNA, the CDR3 is TGCAGTGCTGTCGGGCGGACTAGCGGGAGAAGTGAGCAGTTCTTC.

The V and J genes are TRBV7-2 and TRBJ1-1; D not resolved. The CDR3 has 12 amino acids. V lost 2 bases and J lost 2, with 3 bases in between. CDR1 and CDR2 (germline): SGHTA, FQGNSA. The CDR3 sequence is CASSLFNTEAFF. CDR3 nucleotide sequence: TGTGCCAGCAGCTTATTTAACACTGAAGCTTTCTTT.

The table lists this clonotype with a few counts. J is TRBJ2-3 and V is TRBV28; the D gene is possibly TRBD2 (6 bases). This CDR3 spans 16 amino acids. The V gene's germline CDR1 is MDHEN and CDR2 SYDVKM. Trimming pared 6 bases from V and 3 bases from J, leaving 19 bases between. The CDR3, as DNA: TGTGCCAGCAGCCCCGTGCGCGGGACTCGGACAGATACGCAGTATTTT. It translates to CASSPVRGTRTDTQYF.

This clonotype came up a few times. The chain links TRBV9 to TRBJ1-4; 8 nucleotides match TRBD1. Germline values: CDR1 SGDLS, CDR2 YYNGEE. V shed 2 bases and J 5 bases; nucleotides not matched to a gene: 2. This CDR3 has 14 residues. The CDR3 coding sequence is TGTGCCAGCAGCGTTGGACAGGGAAATGAAAAACTGTTTTTT. Its translation: CASSVGQGNEKLFF.

The sample holds a few counts of this clonotype. V is TRBV7-8 and J is TRBJ1-1; TRBD1 might be the D (5 bases). V was trimmed by 5 bases and J by 6 bases, leaving 16 bases between them. The CDR3 runs to 14 residues. Germline CDR1 and CDR2: SGHVS and FQNEAQ. The CDR3 coding sequence is TGTGCCAGCAGCCCAATGGGGGTTTCCCCTGAAGCTTTCTTT. It is translated as CASSPMGVSPEAFF.

V usage is TRBV9 and J usage is TRBJ1-1, with no clear D. The CDR3 is 13 residues long. The germline V gene encodes CDR1 SGDLS and CDR2 YYNGEE. V was cut by 0 bases and J by 5 bases, with 8 bases left in between. The CDR3 is CASSVAQRTEAFF. The CDR3 DNA follows: TGTGCCAGCAGCGTAGCGCAGAGGACTGAAGCTTTCTTT.

The rearrangement uses TRBV12-3 or TRBV12-4 and TRBJ1-5; 7 nucleotides line up with TRBD1. With V trimmed by 4 bases and J by 7 bases, 10 bases remained unmatched. The CDR3 consists of 15 residues. The CDR3, as DNA: TGTGCCAGCAGTTACCGCGGAGGGGGCAGCCAGCCCCAGCATTTT. This translates into CASSYRGGGSQPQHF.

This chain joins TRBV7-3 and TRBJ1-2, with D unresolved. The ends were cut back, 1 base at V and 6 bases at J, with 15 bases in the middle. The CDR3 spans 15 residues. The germline CDR1 and CDR2 sequences are SGHTA and FQGTGA. This chain's CDR3 is CASSLRPDGDDGYTF. CDR3 sequence (DNA): TGTGCCAGCAGCTTAAGACCGGACGGAGACGATGGCTACACCTTC.

In its sample, this clonotype was seen many times. The chain carries TRBV3-1 and TRBJ2-7; D uncertain. This CDR3 contains 14 residues. Germline CDR1 reads LGHDT; CDR2 reads YNNKEL (reference sequence). With 1 base removed from V and 1 base from J, the gap between germline ends came to 8 bases. Here the CDR3 DNA reads TGTGCCAGCAGCCAAGGTCTCGGGTCCTACGAGCAGTACTTC. This encodes CASSQGLGSYEQYF.

This clonotype was counted many times. The V and J genes are TRBV11-2 and TRBJ2-7; tentative D call: TRBD2 (6 bases). The germline V gene encodes CDR1 SGHAT and CDR2 FQNNGV. Trimming took 7 bases from V and 3 from J, leaving 19 bases between them. CDR3 length equals 15 residues. In DNA form, the CDR3 reads TGTGCCAGCAACGTGGGGAGGAGGGATGACTACGAGCAGTACTTC. This encodes CASNVGRRDDYEQYF.

This clonotype was recorded at least ten times. The chain combines TRBV12-3 or TRBV12-4 with TRBJ2-1; the match to TRBD1 covers 9 bases. With V trimmed by 4 bases and J by 10 bases, 11 bases remained unmatched. The length of the CDR3 is 15 residues. In DNA, the CDR3 is TGTGCCAGCAGTTCCCTCCCGGGACAGGGCGGCGAGCAGTTCTTC. This codes for CASSSLPGQGGEQFF.